In its sample, the clone carrying this T cell receptor (beta chain) was seen many times. The antigen is not known. Around 450 ng RNA was reverse transcribed with alpha and beta constant-region primers. Alpha and beta chain libraries were made separately by chain-specific third strand synthesis with multiplexing indices. Each CDR3 protein gets one entry after TCRdb re-called the 5' RACE reads with MiXCR. The sample includes approximately 17,000 distinct CDR3 sequences, 9.4% of them seen just once. The repertoire came from unfractionated whole blood and reflected all unsorted peripheral T cells. This sample stems from a study of HIV-infected patients and healthy controls. With 0 bases removed from V and 1 base from J, the gap between germline ends came to 8 bases. Germline CDR1 is LGHNA and CDR2 is YNFKEQ. The CDR3 totals 15 residues. Study-wide results and limits: Untreated HIV+ repertoires had roughly threefold fewer distinct CDR3s and lower Shannon diversity than healthy controls.

The V and J genes are TRBV4-2 and TRBJ2-3; TRBD1 is a possible D gene (6 bases). The sequence was obtained from an adult in good health. The sequencing input was blood. In nucleotides, the CDR3 is TGTGCCAGCAGCCAAGATCGGACAGGCACAGATACGCAGTATTTT. It is translated as CASSQDRTGTDTQYF.